The 30 T cell receptor beta chains reported below all come from one sample, sequenced in a study of T-cell memory formation after mild COVID-19. TCRdb recomputed calls from the 5' RACE reads with MiXCR, one row per CDR3 protein. The table lists around 320,000 distinct CDR3 sequences, 25% to 30% of them singletons. Sample: PBMCs or a T cell subset sorted from them (not recorded which). The source of these receptors is an adult woman who had mild COVID-19 (a few samples of this study predate the infection). Cell type and time point are not known.

This clonotype was seen more than once but under ten times. The rearrangement uses TRBV21-1 and TRBJ2-4; TRBD1, the table's D call, was not compared with the DNA. TRBV21-1 is listed as a pseudogene. The CDR3 spans 15 residues. The CDR3: CASSKGCQGENIQYF. The CDR3 nucleotides are TGTGCCAGCAGCAAAGGCTGCCAGGGCGAGAACATTCAGTACTTC.

This clonotype was observed a few times. The V call is TRBV10-3, the J call TRBJ2-7; D perhaps matches TRBD1 (5 bases). The V gene lost 10 bases and the J gene lost 9 bases, with 25 bases spanning the gap. The germline gives CDR1 ENHRY, CDR2 SYGVKD. The CDR3 has 14 residues. The CDR3 sequence: CATSPYTGATAQYF. The CDR3, as DNA: TGTGCCACCTCCCCCTACACAGGCGCGACGGCGCAGTACTTC.

The genes are TRBV4-1 and TRBJ2-3; TRBD1 aligns across 7 bases. V shed 0 bases, J shed 2 bases, and the junction held 2 bases outside the gene matches. CDR3 length: 15 residues. Per the germline V gene, CDR1 is MGHRA and CDR2 is YSYEKL. In DNA form, the CDR3 reads TGCGCCAGCAGCCAAGAAGGGGGCCCCACAGATACGCAGTATTTT. Protein sequence: CASSQEGGPTDTQYF.

This clonotype appeared many times. The chain has TRBV12-3 or TRBV12-4 and TRBJ2-2, with TRBD1 matching 7 bases. This CDR3 has 15 amino acids. The V and J ends lost 5 bases and 1 base, in that order; junction bases with no gene match: 4. The CDR3 DNA is TGTGCCAGCAGTACGGACAGGTGGAACACCGGGGAGCTGTTTTTT. It specifies CASSTDRWNTGELFF.

This clonotype was detected only a few times. The chain recombines TRBV6-5 with TRBJ2-7; 10 bases line up with TRBD2. Trimming cost V 5 bases and J 2 bases; bases outside gene matches: 18. The CDR3 has 19 residues. CDR1 is MNHEY, CDR2 SVGAGI, per germline. CDR3 in amino acids: CASSKRALSTSGNTYEQYF. The CDR3 nucleotides are TGTGCCAGCAGTAAAAGGGCACTAAGCACTAGCGGGAACACCTACGAGCAGTACTTC.

The J gene is TRBJ2-6, the V gene TRBV14; D perhaps matches TRBD1 (5 bases). V was cut by 1 base and J by 2 bases, with 9 bases left in between. Per the germline V gene, CDR1 is SGHDN and CDR2 is FVKESK. The CDR3 extends over 16 amino acids. The CDR3 DNA reads TGTGCCAGCAGCCAAGCCAGGGTTGCTGGGGCCAACGTCCTGACTTTC. As protein: CASSQARVAGANVLTF.

The chain uses TRBV5-1 and TRBJ2-6; D possibly uses TRBD1 or TRBD2 (5 bases each). The V gene's germline CDR1 is SGHRS and CDR2 YFSETQ. This CDR3 region has 15 residues. V lost 3 bases and J 0 bases, leaving 7 bases between the germline ends. DNA of the CDR3: TGCGCCAGCAGCTGGGGGAGCTCTGGGGCCAACGTCCTGACTTTC. Translation gives CASSWGSSGANVLTF.

This chain joins TRBV5-1 and TRBJ1-6; D is unresolved. CDR1 SGHRS and CDR2 YFSETQ come from the germline V gene. This CDR3 contains 15 residues. V was clipped by 0 bases and J by 9 bases, with 13 bases between them. CDR3 nucleotide sequence: TGCGCCAGCAGCTTGGGACACGCAGTGGGTTCACCCCTCCACTTT. Protein sequence: CASSLGHAVGSPLHF. Using reference TRBV5-1 and TRBJ1-6 for the parts outside the CDR3, the full variable domain is KAGVTQTPRYLIKTRGQQVTLSCSPISGHRSVSWYQQTPGQGLQFLFEYFSETQRNKGNFPGRFSGRQFSNSRSEMNVSTLELGDSALYLCASSLGHAVGSPLHFGNGTRLTVT.

The chain couples TRBV5-1 to TRBJ2-7; 9 bases map to TRBD2. The V and J ends lost 4 bases and 3 bases, in that order; junction bases with no gene match: 8. This CDR3 has 15 residues. Germline loops: CDR1 SGHRS, CDR2 YFSETQ. CDR3 bases: TGCGCCAGCAGCCCGGACGGGACTAGCTTCTACGAGCAGTACTTC. Protein sequence: CASSPDGTSFYEQYF.

This clonotype turned up a few times. In DNA, the CDR3 is TGTGCCAGCAGCCAAGGACAGGGAATAGGCACCGGGGAGCTGTTTTTT. Its translation: CASSQGQGIGTGELFF. V gene TRBV3-1 combines with J gene TRBJ2-2, with 7 bases lining up with TRBD1. CDR1 LGHDT and CDR2 YNNKEL come from the germline V gene (reference sequence). The CDR3 loop spans 16 amino acids. V shed 1 base, J shed 4 bases, and the junction held 6 bases outside the gene matches.

This chain connects TRBV12-3 or TRBV12-4 to TRBJ2-7, with D maybe TRBD2 (5 bases). V was pared by 1 base and J by 6 bases, with 13 bases between. The CDR3 sequence is 14 residues long. This chain's CDR3 is CASSLDRGIGEQYF. CDR3 nucleotides: TGTGCCAGCAGTTTAGATCGGGGTATCGGCGAGCAGTACTTC.

In DNA, the CDR3 is TGCGCCAGCAGCCAACCAGGAGCTGAAGCTTTCTTT. Its translation: CASSQPGAEAFF. V usage is TRBV4-1 and J usage is TRBJ1-1, with D unclear. V lost 2 bases to trimming and J lost 6 bases, with 7 bases between them. Germline CDR1 and CDR2: MGHRA and YSYEKL. The CDR3 has 12 amino acids.

A few counts support this clonotype. The V call is TRBV5-1, the J call TRBJ2-2; 7 bases line up with TRBD2. This CDR3 spans 13 amino acids. CDR1 is SGHRS and CDR2 is YFSETQ in the germline V gene. With 6 bases clipped from V and 3 bases from J, the junction kept 2 bases outside the gene matches. CDR3 amino acids: CASTGRDTGELFF. The DNA of the CDR3 is TGCGCCAGCACAGGGAGGGACACCGGGGAGCTGTTTTTT.

The chain links TRBV7-2 to TRBJ2-1, with 10 bases identical to TRBD1. V shed 5 bases and J 4 bases; nucleotides not matched to a gene: 8. CDR3 length equals 16 residues. Per the germline V gene, CDR1 is SGHTA and CDR2 is FQGNSA. In DNA form, the CDR3 reads TGTGCCAGCAGCACGACAGGGGGCGCGCGGTACAATGAGCAGTTCTTC. Encoded protein: CASSTTGGARYNEQFF.

A few counts support this clonotype. The gene calls are TRBV9 and TRBJ2-3, with D perhaps given as TRBD1 or TRBD2 (6 bases each). The CDR3 runs 16 residues. The germline V gene has CDR1 SGDLS and CDR2 YYNGEE. Trimming removed 0 bases from V and 2 bases from J, with 13 bases in between. The CDR3 nucleotides are TGTGCCAGCAGCGTAGCTCCGGGGGCTACCACAGATACGCAGTATTTT. This gives the protein CASSVAPGATTDTQYF.

V is TRBV7-9 and J is TRBJ2-4, with 9 bases identical to TRBD1. Germline lookup yields CDR1 SEHNR and CDR2 FQNEAQ (reference sequence). The CDR3 contains 15 residues. J was trimmed by 8 bases and V by 5 bases; bases with no gene match: 10. For the CDR3, the DNA is TGTGCCAGCAGCACCCGACAGGGGGTGGTTGACATTCAGTACTTC. Residues: CASSTRQGVVDIQYF.

The chain recombines TRBV15 with TRBJ1-4; D is perhaps TRBD1 (5 bases). The V end lost 1 base, the J end lost 1 base, and 7 bases lay between the germline ends. The CDR3 has 15 amino acids. Germline assignment: CDR1 LNHNV and CDR2 YYDKDF (reference sequence). In DNA form, the CDR3 reads TGTGCCACCAGCAGAGGGGACGGAACTAATGAAAAACTGTTTTTT. Amino acid sequence: CATSRGDGTNEKLFF.

The chain carries TRBV6-2 or TRBV6-3 and TRBJ2-4; no clear D gene. The CDR3 runs to 11 residues. The V end was cut by 6 bases, the J end by 5 bases, with 5 bases between. Germline loops: CDR1 MNHEY, CDR2 SVGEGT. CDR3 protein: CASRVENIQYF. Written as DNA, the CDR3 is TGTGCCAGCAGGGTGGAAAACATTCAGTACTTC.

This clonotype was detected only a few times. This chain uses TRBV7-9 with TRBJ2-7; 10 positions match TRBD2. The ends lost 5 bases at V and 5 bases at J; junction bases unmatched: 12. Germline CDR1 is SEHNR and CDR2 is FQNEAQ (reference sequence). CDR3 length equals 16 residues. The CDR3 reads CASSPALAGVENEQYF. The DNA for the CDR3 is TGTGCCAGCAGCCCTGCCCTAGCGGGAGTGGAAAACGAGCAGTACTTC.

The chain joins TRBV12-3 or TRBV12-4 to TRBJ2-1; TRBD2 matches at 11 bases. This CDR3 contains 16 residues. V shed 5 bases and J 5 bases; nucleotides not matched to a gene: 8. This CDR3 reads CASSEASGRLHNEQFF. CDR3 nucleotides: TGTGCCAGCAGTGAGGCTAGCGGGAGGCTACACAATGAGCAGTTCTTC.

This clonotype was seen only once. As DNA, the CDR3 is TGTGCCAGCAGCCAGGACAGGGGCCGCTCCTACGAGCAGTACTTC. It codes for CASSQDRGRSYEQYF. The V and J genes are TRBV14 and TRBJ2-7; 9 bases fit TRBD1. CDR1 SGHDN and CDR2 FVKESK come from the germline V gene. Trimming took 3 bases from V and 0 from J; bases not matched to a gene: 3. The CDR3 has 15 residues.

The V and J genes are TRBV5-1 and TRBJ2-1, with 10 bases that match TRBD2. The CDR3 spans 16 residues. After removal of 4 bases from V and 7 bases from J, the junction contained 11 bases not matched to a gene. Germline CDR1 reads SGHRS; CDR2 reads YFSETQ. As DNA, the CDR3 is TGCGCCAGCAGCAAGGCGGCTAGCGGGAGAGTGAATGAGCAGTTCTTC. This sequence encodes CASSKAASGRVNEQFF.

This clonotype turned up a few times. The V and J genes are TRBV3-1 and TRBJ1-1; the match to TRBD1 covers 10 bases. The CDR3 has 12 residues. The germline gives CDR1 LGHDT, CDR2 YNNKEL (reference sequence). V trimming: 4 bases; J trimming: 10 bases; junction bases outside the gene matches: 3. The DNA for the CDR3 is TGTGCCAGCAGCCCGGGACAGGGGAGAGCTTTCTTT. Translated: CASSPGQGRAFF. The full variable domain, its missing parts supplied by reference TRBV3-1 and TRBJ1-1, is DTAVSQTPKYLVTQMGNDKSIKCEQNLGHDTMYWYKQDSKKFLKIMFSYNNKELIINETVPNRFSPKSPDKAHLNLHINSLELGDSAVYFCASSPGQGRAFFGQGTRLTVV.

Only one count was recorded for this clonotype. The chain employs TRBV19 and TRBJ1-1; D gene uncertain. The CDR3 loop spans 13 amino acids. Germline V gives CDR1 LNHDA, CDR2 SQIVND (reference sequence). Trimming removed 9 bases from V and 0 bases from J, with 11 bases in between. This CDR3 is CASGQVLNTEAFF. CDR3 in DNA: TGTGCCAGCGGCCAGGTTCTGAACACTGAAGCTTTCTTT. The full variable domain, with the rest looked up from reference TRBV19 and TRBJ1-1, is DGGITQSPKYLFRKEGQNVTLSCEQNLNHDAMYWYRQDPGQGLRLIYYSQIVNDFQKGDIAEGYSVSREKKESFPLTVTSAQKNPTAFYLCASGQVLNTEAFFGQGTRLTVV.

V is TRBV6-2 or TRBV6-3 and J is TRBJ2-1, with 13 positions matching TRBD2. The CDR3 runs to 18 residues. V shed 8 bases, J shed 6 bases, and the junction held 16 bases outside the gene matches. Germline-derived CDR1 and CDR2 are MNHEY and SVGEGT. Here the CDR3 reads CASGAGTSGIQGRNEQFF. As DNA, the CDR3 is TGTGCCAGCGGTGCCGGGACTAGCGGGATCCAAGGACGCAATGAGCAGTTCTTC.

A few counts support this clonotype. The CDR3 region has the DNA TGTGCCAGCAGTCACTCGGGCACCGGGGAGCTGTTTTTT. Amino acids: CASSHSGTGELFF. This chain connects TRBV25-1 to TRBJ2-2; D gene ambiguous. V lost 5 bases and J lost 4, with 8 bases in between. This CDR3 comprises 13 residues. The germline V gene has CDR1 MGHDK and CDR2 SYGVNS.

This chain links TRBV6-5 with TRBJ1-1; D may be TRBD1 (5 bases). The CDR3 has 13 amino acids. V gave up 5 bases and J gave up 4 bases, with 11 bases separating them. CDR1 MNHEY and CDR2 SVGAGI come from the germline V gene. CDR3 sequence: CASSPVGGTEAFF. DNA of the CDR3: TGTGCCAGCAGTCCAGTCGGGGGCACTGAAGCTTTCTTT.

A few counts support this clonotype. V and J are TRBV25-1 and TRBJ1-4; possible D gene TRBD1, 5 bases. The V gene lost 1 base and the J gene lost 2 bases, with 8 bases spanning the gap. This CDR3 comprises 15 residues. Germline-derived CDR1 and CDR2 are MGHDK and SYGVNS. CDR3 sequence (DNA): TGTGCCAGCAGTGAATCAGGGTCGACTAATGAAAAACTGTTTTTT. It codes for CASSESGSTNEKLFF. Combining the CDR3 with reference TRBV25-1 and TRBJ1-4 gives the whole variable domain EADIYQTPRYLVIGTGKKITLECSQTMGHDKMYWYQQDPGMELHLIHYSYGVNSTEKGDLSSESTVSRIRTEHFPLTLESARPSHTSQYLCASSESGSTNEKLFFGSGTQLSVL.

Only a few counts were recorded for this clonotype. V usage is TRBV13 and J usage is TRBJ2-2; tentative D call: TRBD2 (6 bases). The CDR3 contains 15 residues. CDR1 PRHDT and CDR2 FYEKMQ come from the germline V gene (reference sequence). V lost 3 bases and J 0 bases, leaving 8 bases between the germline ends. DNA of the CDR3: TGTGCCAGCAGCTTTGGACTAACGAACACCGGGGAGCTGTTTTTT. It encodes CASSFGLTNTGELFF.

J is TRBJ2-1 and V is TRBV12-3 or TRBV12-4; 9 bases are a match to TRBD1. The CDR3 contains 17 residues. J lost 8 bases, V lost 6 bases, and 17 bases had no gene match. As DNA, the CDR3 is TGTGCCAGCAGCCCTCCGGGACAGGGAGGGTTTAGCTATGAGCAGTTCTTC. Its protein is CASSPPGQGGFSYEQFF.